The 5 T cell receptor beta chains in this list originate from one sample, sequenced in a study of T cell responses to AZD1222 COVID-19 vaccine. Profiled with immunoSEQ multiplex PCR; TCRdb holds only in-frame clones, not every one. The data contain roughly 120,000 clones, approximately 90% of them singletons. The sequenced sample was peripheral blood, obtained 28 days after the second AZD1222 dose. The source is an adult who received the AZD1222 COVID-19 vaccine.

CDR3 DNA: TGTGCCAGCAGCTCGGAGCGGGACCCTAGCAATGAGCAGTTCTTC. It translates to CASSSERDPSNEQFF. V and J are TRBV7-9 and TRBJ2-1, with TRBD2 identical over 7 bases. V dropped 4 bases and J dropped 6; count of bases not matched to a gene: 9. Germline V gene lookup returns CDR1 SEHNR and CDR2 FQNEAQ (reference sequence). The CDR3 consists of 15 residues.

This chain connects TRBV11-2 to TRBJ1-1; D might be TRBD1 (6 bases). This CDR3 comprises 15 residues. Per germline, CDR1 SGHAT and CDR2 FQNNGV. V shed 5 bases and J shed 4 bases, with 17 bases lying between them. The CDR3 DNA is TGTGCCAGCAGCCCTGGAACAGGGTCGTTCACTGAAGCTTTCTTT. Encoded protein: CASSPGTGSFTEAFF.

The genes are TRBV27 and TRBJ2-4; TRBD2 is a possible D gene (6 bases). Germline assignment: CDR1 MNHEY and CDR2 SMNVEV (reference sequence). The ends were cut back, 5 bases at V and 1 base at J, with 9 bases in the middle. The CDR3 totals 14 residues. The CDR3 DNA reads TGTGCCAGCAGTCCCCTAGCGGCCAAAAACATTCAGTACTTC. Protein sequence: CASSPLAAKNIQYF.

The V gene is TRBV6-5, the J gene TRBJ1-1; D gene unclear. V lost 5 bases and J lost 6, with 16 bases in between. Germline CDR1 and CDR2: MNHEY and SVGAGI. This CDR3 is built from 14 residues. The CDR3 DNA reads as TGTGCCAGCAGTCCTAAATTTACGCGTTCTGAAGCTTTCTTT. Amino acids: CASSPKFTRSEAFF.

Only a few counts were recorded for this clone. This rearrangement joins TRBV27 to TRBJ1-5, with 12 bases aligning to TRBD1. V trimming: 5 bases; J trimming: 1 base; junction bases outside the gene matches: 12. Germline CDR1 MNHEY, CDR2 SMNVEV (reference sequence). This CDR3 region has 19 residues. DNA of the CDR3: TGTGCCAGCAGTCGGCTAGCCGGGACAGGGGGCGTGAGCAATCAGCCCCAGCATTTT. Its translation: CASSRLAGTGGVSNQPQHF.